This entry features one T cell receptor (beta chain) sequence. Its specificity is unknown. The record originates from a study of T cell responses to AZD1222 COVID-19 vaccine. Produced via immunoSEQ multiplex PCR; TCRdb's table is partial and in-frame only. The profile shows 100,000 to 150,000 clones, just over 90% of them singletons. Broader study findings: At 160-218 and 743-854, vaccine-associated CD4 TCRs were dominant, and they spanned spike. Compared with day 0, the breadth and depth of the Spike-specific TCR repertoire rose significantly after two doses of AZD1222. Repertoire collection took place solely once the T cell response had peaked. Donors were mostly white British, more females; clonal diversity possibly underestimated.

There are 15 residues in the CDR3. V shed 4 bases, J shed 3 bases, and the junction held 6 bases outside the gene matches. Germline V CDR1 and CDR2: SGHDT, YYEEEE. This chain connects TRBV5-6 to TRBJ2-1; 8 nucleotides match TRBD2. The clonotype comes from an adult in good health. Sequencing used peripheral blood, obtained on day 0 of AZD1222 vaccination. CDR3 nucleotide sequence: TGTGCCAGCAGCGTTACTAGCGGTGTCTACAATGAGCAGTTCTTC. Translation: CASSVTSGVYNEQFF.